Sequencing of this T cell receptor beta chain was carried out in a study of PD-1 blockade in mismatch repair-deficient tumors. Germline V gives CDR1 SNHLY, CDR2 FYNNEI. V lost 6 bases and J 1 base, leaving 13 bases between the germline ends. The CDR3 consists of 15 residues. TCRdb's copy holds only in-frame clones and misses some; the assay was immunoSEQ multiplex PCR. Of 35,000 to 40,000 clones in the sample, 70% to 80% were seen once. The chain recombines TRBV2 with TRBJ2-1; D remains unclear. The source is an adult with mismatch repair-deficient cancer. The source was peripheral blood, collected 4 weeks after starting pembrolizumab. The CDR3 nucleotides are TGTGCCAGCAGACCCGTAACTCAGTCCTACAATGAGCAGTTCTTC. Its protein product is CASRPVTQSYNEQFF.